These 10 T cell receptor beta chains were sequenced from one sample in a study of blood T cells in healthy people across ages. Then a second PCR, running about 6 to 11 cycles, was carried out with a sample-barcoded 5' primer and a J-beta primer mix. One entry per CDR3 protein, called by TCRdb with MiXCR from the 5' RACE reads. The sample lists 900,000 to 950,000 distinct CDR3 sequences, 29% occurring once. The same data also went into a second study, on T cells of mothers and their children.

What was sequenced was blood. Every receptor here comes from a woman in her thirties or forties in good health.

V is TRBV5-1 and J is TRBJ1-1, with 7 bases fitting TRBD1. CDR1 and CDR2 from the germline V gene are SGHRS and YFSETQ. V was pared by 2 bases and J by 6 bases, with 7 bases of the junction left unmatched. The CDR3 loop spans 14 amino acids. The CDR3 loop is CASSLQGTSAEAFF. CDR3 DNA sequence: TGCGCCAGCAGCTTACAGGGGACGTCCGCTGAAGCTTTCTTT. Together with reference TRBV5-1 and TRBJ1-1, the CDR3 gives the full variable domain: KAGVTQTPRYLIKTRGQQVTLSCSPISGHRSVSWYQQTPGQGLQFLFEYFSETQRNKGNFPGRFSGRQFSNSRSEMNVSTLELGDSALYLCASSLQGTSAEAFFGQGTRLTVV.

This clonotype occurred many times. The chain has TRBV4-1 and TRBJ2-7; 7 positions agree with TRBD1. Germline V gives CDR1 MGHRA, CDR2 YSYEKL. The CDR3 contains 14 residues. The V segment lost 4 bases and the J segment 2 bases; nucleotides outside the gene matches: 5. The CDR3: CASSRTGQTYEQYF. In DNA form, the CDR3 reads TGCGCCAGCAGCCGTACGGGACAGACCTACGAGCAGTACTTC.

The rearrangement uses TRBV29-1 and TRBJ2-7; 7 nucleotides align to TRBD1. V dropped 6 bases and J dropped 0; count of bases not matched to a gene: 14. The CDR3 extends over 16 amino acids. CDR1 is SQVTM and CDR2 is ANQGSEA in the germline V gene. The CDR3 nucleotides are TGCAGCGTGTTAAGGATGGGACAGTCCAGCTCCTACGAGCAGTACTTC. Its protein product is CSVLRMGQSSSYEQYF.

Ten or more counts support this clonotype. This chain joins TRBV7-6 and TRBJ2-7; no reliable D call. V was shortened by 2 bases and J by 6 bases, with 8 bases between the two germline ends. Germline V CDR1 and CDR2: SGHVS, FNYEAQ. The CDR3 is made up of 12 amino acids. In nucleotides, the CDR3 is TGTGCCAGCAGCTTAAATGGGGTCGAGCAGTACTTC. Amino acids: CASSLNGVEQYF.

This clonotype was picked up many times. This rearrangement joins TRBV29-1 to TRBJ2-3; TRBD1 or TRBD2 may be the D gene (6 bases each). CDR1 is SQVTM, CDR2 ANQGSEA, per germline. This CDR3 region has 14 residues. Trimming removed 8 bases at V and 2 bases at J, with 17 bases between. For the CDR3, the DNA is TGCAGCCTCAAAGGGGGGACCTTCACAGATACGCAGTATTTT. This translates into CSLKGGTFTDTQYF.

This sequence joins TRBV6-2 or TRBV6-3 and TRBJ2-1; no definite D call. V was cut by 8 bases and J by 3 bases, with 8 bases left in between. Germline assignment: CDR1 MNHEY and CDR2 SVGEGT. This CDR3 is built from 12 residues. The DNA for the CDR3 is TGTGCCAGCTTGAACGTCTACAATGAGCAGTTCTTC. It is translated as CASLNVYNEQFF.

The gene calls are TRBV7-9 and TRBJ2-1, with D hard to call. Between the trimmed V and J ends, which lost 5 bases and 8 bases, there was a span of 13 bases. CDR1 SEHNR and CDR2 FQNEAQ come from the germline V gene (reference sequence). The CDR3 contains 13 residues. The CDR3 reads CASSPTDGDEQFF. CDR3 DNA: TGTGCCAGCAGCCCCACCGACGGAGATGAGCAGTTCTTC.

This chain connects TRBV5-1 to TRBJ2-5; 9 nucleotides line up with TRBD1. V lost 4 bases to trimming and J lost 11 bases; unmatched junction nucleotides: 9. Germline-derived CDR1 and CDR2 are SGHRS and YFSETQ. This CDR3 region has 13 residues. The CDR3, as DNA: TGCGCCAGCAGCCCGGGACAGGGTTTTGAGCAGTACTTC. Protein: CASSPGQGFEQYF.

There are many counts of this clonotype. V is TRBV29-1 and J is TRBJ2-5, with D uncertain. The germline gives CDR1 SQVTM, CDR2 ANQGSEA. The CDR3 consists of 11 residues. The V gene lost 1 base and the J gene lost 3 bases, with 3 bases spanning the gap. CDR3: CSVEGEETQYF. The CDR3 DNA reads as TGCAGCGTTGAAGGGGAAGAGACCCAGTACTTC.

This clonotype came up many times. The chain is built from TRBV29-1 and TRBJ2-5; a weak D match, TRBD2 (6 bases). Per the germline V gene, CDR1 is SQVTM and CDR2 is ANQGSEA. CDR3 length: 12 amino acids. V lost 7 bases to trimming and J lost 5 bases, with 14 bases between them. The CDR3 region has the DNA TGCAGCGGTTCGAGCGGGCGCGAGACCCAGTACTTC. It codes for CSGSSGRETQYF.